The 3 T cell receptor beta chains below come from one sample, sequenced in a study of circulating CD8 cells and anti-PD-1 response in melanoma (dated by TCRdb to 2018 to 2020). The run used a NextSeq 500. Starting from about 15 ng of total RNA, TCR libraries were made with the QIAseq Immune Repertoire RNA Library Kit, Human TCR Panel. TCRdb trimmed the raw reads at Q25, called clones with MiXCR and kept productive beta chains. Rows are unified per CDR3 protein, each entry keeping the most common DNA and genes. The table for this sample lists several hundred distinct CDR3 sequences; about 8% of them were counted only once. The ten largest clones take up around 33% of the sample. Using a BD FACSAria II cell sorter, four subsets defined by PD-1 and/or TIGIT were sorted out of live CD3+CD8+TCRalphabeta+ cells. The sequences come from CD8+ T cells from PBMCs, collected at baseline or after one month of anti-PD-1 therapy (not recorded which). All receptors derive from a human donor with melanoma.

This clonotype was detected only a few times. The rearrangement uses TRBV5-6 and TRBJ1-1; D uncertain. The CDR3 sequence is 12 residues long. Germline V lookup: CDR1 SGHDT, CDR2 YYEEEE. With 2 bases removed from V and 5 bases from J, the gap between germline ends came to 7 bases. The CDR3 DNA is TGTGCCAGCAGCTTAAGAGGGACTGAAGCTTTCTTT. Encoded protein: CASSLRGTEAFF.

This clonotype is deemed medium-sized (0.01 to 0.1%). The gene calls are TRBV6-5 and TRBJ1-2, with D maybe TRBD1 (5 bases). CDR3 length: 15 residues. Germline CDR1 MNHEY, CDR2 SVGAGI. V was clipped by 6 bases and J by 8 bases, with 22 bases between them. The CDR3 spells CASSPLLGPAIGYTF. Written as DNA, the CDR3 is TGTGCCAGCAGCCCCCTTTTGGGGCCAGCTATCGGCTACACCTTC.

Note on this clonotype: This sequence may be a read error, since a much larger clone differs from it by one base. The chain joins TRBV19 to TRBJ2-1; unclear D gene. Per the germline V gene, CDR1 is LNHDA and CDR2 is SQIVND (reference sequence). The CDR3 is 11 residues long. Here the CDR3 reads CAGSIGNEQFF. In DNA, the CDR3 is TGTGCCGGTAGTATAGGGAATGAGCAGTTCTTC.